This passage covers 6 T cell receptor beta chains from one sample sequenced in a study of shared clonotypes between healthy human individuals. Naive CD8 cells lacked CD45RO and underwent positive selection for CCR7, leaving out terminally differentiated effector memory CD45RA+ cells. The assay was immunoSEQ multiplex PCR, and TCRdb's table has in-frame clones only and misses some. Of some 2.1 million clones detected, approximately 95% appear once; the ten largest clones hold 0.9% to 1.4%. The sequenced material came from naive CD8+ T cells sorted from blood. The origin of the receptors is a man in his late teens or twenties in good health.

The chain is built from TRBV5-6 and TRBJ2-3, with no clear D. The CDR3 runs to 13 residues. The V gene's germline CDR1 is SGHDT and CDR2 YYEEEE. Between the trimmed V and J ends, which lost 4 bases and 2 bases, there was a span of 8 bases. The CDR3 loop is CASSPGNTDTQYF. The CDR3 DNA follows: TGTGCCAGCAGCCCGGGTAACACAGATACGCAGTATTTT.

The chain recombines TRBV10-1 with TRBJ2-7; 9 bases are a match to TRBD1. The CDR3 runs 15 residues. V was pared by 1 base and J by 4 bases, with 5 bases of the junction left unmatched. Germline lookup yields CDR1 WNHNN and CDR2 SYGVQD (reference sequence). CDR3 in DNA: TGCGCCAGCAGTGAGTATAGGACAGGGGTTTACGAGCAGTACTTC. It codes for CASSEYRTGVYEQYF.

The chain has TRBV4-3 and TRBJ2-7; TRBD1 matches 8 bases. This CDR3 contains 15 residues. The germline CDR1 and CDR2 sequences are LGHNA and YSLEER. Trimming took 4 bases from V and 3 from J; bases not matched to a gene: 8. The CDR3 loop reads CASSRTAGTGYEQYF. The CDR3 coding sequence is TGCGCCAGCAGCCGGACAGCCGGGACAGGCTACGAGCAGTACTTC.

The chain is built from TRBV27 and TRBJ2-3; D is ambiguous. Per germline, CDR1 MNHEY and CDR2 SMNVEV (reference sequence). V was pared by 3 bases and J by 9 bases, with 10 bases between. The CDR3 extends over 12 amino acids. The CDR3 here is CASSFDRGTQYF. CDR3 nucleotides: TGTGCCAGCAGTTTTGATCGAGGAACGCAGTATTTT.

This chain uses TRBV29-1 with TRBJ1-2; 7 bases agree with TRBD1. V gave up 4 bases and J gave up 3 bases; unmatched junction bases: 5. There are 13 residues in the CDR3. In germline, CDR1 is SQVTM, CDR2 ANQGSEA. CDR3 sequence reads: CSVGQGGDYGYTF. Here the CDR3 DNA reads TGCAGCGTTGGACAGGGAGGGGACTATGGCTACACCTTC. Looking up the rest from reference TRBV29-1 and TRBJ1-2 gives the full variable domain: SAVISQKPSRDICQRGTSLTIQCQVDSQVTMMFWYRQQPGQSLTLIATANQGSEATYESGFVIDKFPISRPNLTFSTLTVSNMSPEDSSIYLCSVGQGGDYGYTFGSGTRLTVV.

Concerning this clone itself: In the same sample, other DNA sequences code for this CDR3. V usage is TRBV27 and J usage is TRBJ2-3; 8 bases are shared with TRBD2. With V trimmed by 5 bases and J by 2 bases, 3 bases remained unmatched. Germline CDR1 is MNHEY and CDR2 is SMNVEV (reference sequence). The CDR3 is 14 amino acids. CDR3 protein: CASSGLANTDTQYF. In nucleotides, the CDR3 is TGTGCCAGCAGTGGACTAGCTAACACAGATACGCAGTATTTT.